This T cell receptor (beta chain) is from a study of Ad26.COV2.S vaccination and SARS-CoV-2 variants. Study overall: The Ad26.COV2.S arm of the COV1001 trial was where the donor was placed. The study's findings and limits: Recipients given vaccine exceeded placebo recipients in spike-specific TCR breadth. Breadth of non-spike TCRs did not differ between vaccinees and placebo recipients.

The protocol was immunoSEQ multiplex PCR, while the TCRdb copy is restricted to in-frame clones and leaves out a portion. Here the sample spans fewer than 900,000 clones, about 89% being singletons. The CDR3 consists of 17 residues. The germline gives CDR1 MRHNA, CDR2 SNTAGT. Trimming shortened V by 9 bases and J by 0 bases, and 21 bases separated the two germline ends. Note on this clone: The target antigen is unknown.

Treatment described: 15 to 20 received Ad26.COV2.S at low or high dose, single or two shots; several received placebo; per-sample allocation not given. Specimens were obtained on day 63 following the first vaccine or placebo injection. The TCR comes from a person between 18 and 65 years old who received the Ad26.COV2.S COVID-19 vaccine or a placebo. The sequenced sample was peripheral blood, obtained in a trial of Ad26.COV2.S vaccine versus placebo. The chain has TRBV6-4 and TRBJ1-5; no definite D call. Here the CDR3 reads CASPLGFWENSNQPQHF. CDR3 DNA: TGTGCCAGTCCTCTGGGGTTTTGGGAGAATAGCAATCAGCCCCAGCATTTT.